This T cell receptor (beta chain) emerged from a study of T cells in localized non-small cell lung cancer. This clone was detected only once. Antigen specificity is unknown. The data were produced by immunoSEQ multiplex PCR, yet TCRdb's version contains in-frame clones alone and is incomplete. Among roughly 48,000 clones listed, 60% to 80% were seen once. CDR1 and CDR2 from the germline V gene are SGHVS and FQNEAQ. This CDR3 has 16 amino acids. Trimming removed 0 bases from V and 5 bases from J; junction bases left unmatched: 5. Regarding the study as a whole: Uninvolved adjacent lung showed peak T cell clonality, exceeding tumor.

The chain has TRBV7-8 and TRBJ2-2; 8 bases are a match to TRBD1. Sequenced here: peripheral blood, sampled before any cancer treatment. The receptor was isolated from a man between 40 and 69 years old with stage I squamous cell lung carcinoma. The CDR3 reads CASSLAPGGITGELFF. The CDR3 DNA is TGTGCCAGCAGCTTAGCCCCAGGGGGCATAACCGGGGAGCTGTTTTTT.